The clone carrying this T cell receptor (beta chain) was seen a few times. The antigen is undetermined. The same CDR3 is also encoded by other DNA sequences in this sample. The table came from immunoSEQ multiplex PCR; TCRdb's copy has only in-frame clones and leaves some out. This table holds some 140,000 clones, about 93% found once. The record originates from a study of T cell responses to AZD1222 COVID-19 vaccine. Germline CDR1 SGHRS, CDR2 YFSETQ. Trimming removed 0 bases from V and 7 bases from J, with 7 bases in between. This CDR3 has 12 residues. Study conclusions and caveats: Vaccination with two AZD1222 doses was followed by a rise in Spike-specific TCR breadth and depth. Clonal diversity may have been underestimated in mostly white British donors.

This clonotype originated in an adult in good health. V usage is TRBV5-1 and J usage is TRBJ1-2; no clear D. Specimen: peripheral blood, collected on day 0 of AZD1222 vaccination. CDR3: CASSLGRVGYTF. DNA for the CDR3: TGCGCCAGCAGCTTGGGACGGGTTGGCTACACCTTC.